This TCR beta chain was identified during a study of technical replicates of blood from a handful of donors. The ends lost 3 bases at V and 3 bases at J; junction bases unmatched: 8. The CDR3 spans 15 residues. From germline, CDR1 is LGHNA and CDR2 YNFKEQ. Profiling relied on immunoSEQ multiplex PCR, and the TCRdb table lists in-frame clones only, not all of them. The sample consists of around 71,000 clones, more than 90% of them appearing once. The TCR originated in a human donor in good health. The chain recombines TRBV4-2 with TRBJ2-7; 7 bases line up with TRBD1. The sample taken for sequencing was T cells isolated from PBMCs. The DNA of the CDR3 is TGTGCCAGCAGCCATTACAGGGGCCCAATCTACGAGCAGTACTTC. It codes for CASSHYRGPIYEQYF.